The rows below give T cell receptor beta chains drawn from one sample of a study of T cell repertoires in cytomegalovirus infection. TCRdb re-called the reads with MiXCR, one entry per CDR3 protein. The table lists 490,000 or so distinct CDR3 sequences, around 11% of them singletons. The sample was PBMCs. The receptor source for this set is a human donor in good health (CMV status not recorded). Some clones in this sample may be carry-over from other donors' samples. CDR3s include the opening cysteine and the closing phenylalanine or tryptophan. D genes are given only for firm matches. Size is omitted from some rows. Given values are once, few, many or a class for expanded clones.

clone_size j_call v_call d_call cdr3_nt cdr3_aa
many TRBJ1-5 TRBV6-1 . TGTGCCAGCACTCCATTCAGCAATCAGCCCCAGCATTTT CASTPFSNQPQHF
few TRBJ1-5 TRBV29-1 TRBD1 TGCAGCGTTGGGACAGGGCTTGGTCAGCCCCAGCATTTT CSVGTGLGQPQHF
many TRBJ1-1 TRBV28 . TGTGCCAGCAGCTCCTCTACACCGGCCTACGCTTTCTTT CASSSSTPAYAFF
many TRBJ2-1 TRBV7-3 TRBD1 TGTGCCAGCAGCTGGGGACAGGGGGTGATCAATGAGCAGTTCTTC CASSWGQGVINEQFF
many TRBJ2-7 TRBV7-9 . TGTGCCAGCAGCTTTGGTGGTGGAAAGTACTTC CASSFGGGKYF
. TRBJ1-5 TRBV5-1 . TGCGCCAGCAGCTTGGAGGGACCCAATCAGCTCCAGCATTTT CASSLEGPNQLQHF
many TRBJ2-7 TRBV7-9 . TGTGCCAGCAGCCCATCCCGGTCGGTGGACGAGCAGTACTTC CASSPSRSVDEQYF
. TRBJ2-5 TRBV2 . TGTGCCAGCAGGCCCTCTCGGACGGGCGGTCCAGAGACCCAGTACTTC CASRPSRTGGPETQYF
few TRBJ1-6 TRBV20-1 . TGCAGTGCTCACGACAGGACGAATTGGACCCTCCACTTT CSAHDRTNWTLHF
many TRBJ2-7 TRBV10-3 . TGTGCCATCAGTGCGGGACCAACCTACGAGCAGTACTTC CAISAGPTYEQYF
many TRBJ2-2 TRBV7-8 TRBD1 TGTGCCAGCAGCAAGGACAGGGATCGTACGAACACCGGGGAGCTGTTTTTT CASSKDRDRTNTGELFF
few TRBJ2-3 TRBV7-9 TRBD2 TGTGCCAGCGAACGGGAGGTTACAGATACGCAGTATTTT CASEREVTDTQYF
few TRBJ1-2 TRBV3-1 . TGTGCCAGCAGCCAAGTTGGCCAGGATTGGTATGGCTACACCTTC CASSQVGQDWYGYTF
. TRBJ2-7 TRBV20-1 . TGCAGTGCTAGGGCCAGCGAGTCCTACGAGCAGTACTTC CSARASESYEQYF
. TRBJ1-5 TRBV6-1 TRBD1 TGTGCCAGCACCAGACGGGGGACAGAAAATCAGCCCCAGCATTTT CASTRRGTENQPQHF
. TRBJ2-2 TRBV5-4 TRBD2 TGTGCCAGCAGCATTGCTGGAATAGCGGGGCGCACCGGGGAGCTGTTTTTT CASSIAGIAGRTGELFF
. TRBJ2-1 TRBV5-1 . TGCGCCAGCAGCTTGGGAGATCTCGAGCACAATGAGCAGTTCTTC CASSLGDLEHNEQFF
many TRBJ2-1 TRBV27 . TGTGCCAGCAGTTTGATCGGCGGGGCCTACAATGAGCAGTTCTTC CASSLIGGAYNEQFF
. TRBJ1-1 TRBV20-1 TRBD1 TGCAGTGCTAGGGGGACAGGGGGCCTGCTGAAGGCTTTCTTT CSARGTGGLLKAFF
many TRBJ1-5 TRBV7-9 . TGTGCCAGCAGCCCCCGTGATGGGGATCAGCCCCAGCATTTT CASSPRDGDQPQHF
. TRBJ2-3 TRBV20-1 TRBD1 TGCAGTGCTAGATCCGGGGCAGGGGGCAGCACAGATACGCAGTATTTT CSARSGAGGSTDTQYF
many TRBJ1-2 TRBV9 TRBD1 TGTGCCAGCAGCGAGGGGGCCTATGGCTACACCTTC CASSEGAYGYTF
many TRBJ2-1 TRBV7-2 . TGTGCCAGCAGCTTAAATTCGGGAGTAGGGAACAATGAGCAGTTCTTC CASSLNSGVGNNEQFF
many TRBJ1-5 TRBV11-2 TRBD1 TGTGCCAGCAGCTTGGACAGGGTTGGCCAGCCCCAGCATTTT CASSLDRVGQPQHF
few TRBJ1-4 TRBV19 . TGTGCCAGCAACAACAGGGACCATGAAAAACTGTTTTTT CASNNRDHEKLFF
many TRBJ1-1 TRBV19 . TGTGCCAGTAGTATAGATCGGGGAGGCACTGAAGCTTTCTTT CASSIDRGGTEAFF
. TRBJ1-2 TRBV19 . TGTGCCAGTAGTGATTGGGACTGGGGCTACACCTTC CASSDWDWGYTF
many TRBJ1-5 TRBV12-3/TRBV12-4 TRBD1 TGTGCCAGCAGTCCGACAGGGGGCTTCAATCAGCCCCAGCATTTT CASSPTGGFNQPQHF
many TRBJ2-3 TRBV11-3 TRBD2 TGTGCCAGCAGCGGAGGCGGGAGGGACACAGATACGCAGTATTTT CASSGGGRDTDTQYF
many TRBJ1-6 TRBV2 . TGTGCCAGCAGTGAAGAAAAGGGGAGCTCCTATAATTCACCCCTCCACTTT CASSEEKGSSYNSPLHF
. TRBJ2-3 TRBV5-1 TRBD2 TGCGCCAGCAGCAATAGCGGGAACGCAGATACGCAGTATTTT CASSNSGNADTQYF
many TRBJ2-4 TRBV28 . TGTGCCAACCAGACAGGCCCGGGGGACATTCAGTACTTC CANQTGPGDIQYF
. TRBJ2-7 TRBV15 . TGTGCCACCAGCAGTTCCGGGACAAGGGCCTCCTACGAGCAGTACTTC CATSSSGTRASYEQYF
. TRBJ2-1 TRBV2 . TGTGCCAGCAGGAGGGTTGGGGTTTCCTACAATGAGCAGTTCTTC CASRRVGVSYNEQFF
few TRBJ1-6 TRBV27 . TGTGCCAGCAGTTTAGGGGTAATTAATTCACCCCTCCACTTT CASSLGVINSPLHF
many TRBJ2-5 TRBV7-2 TRBD2 TGTGCCAGCGGACAAGCGGGAGGATTAGGAGAGACCCAGTACTTC CASGQAGGLGETQYF
many TRBJ2-6 TRBV10-2 . TGCGCCAGCAGGGACAGTTCCTCTGGGGCCAACGTCCTGACTTTC CASRDSSSGANVLTF
many TRBJ2-1 TRBV24-1 TRBD2 TGTGCCACCAGTGATTTGGGACTAGCGGGAGGTCGGGAGCAGTTCTTC CATSDLGLAGGREQFF
. TRBJ1-1 TRBV12-3/TRBV12-4 TRBD1 TGTGCCAGCAGTTTAGGGGGGGGACAGCCAGAAGCTTTCTTT CASSLGGGQPEAFF
. TRBJ1-1 TRBV29-1 TRBD1 TGCAGCATTGGCGACAGGGGAAGCACTGAAGCTTTCTTT CSIGDRGSTEAFF
. TRBJ1-5 TRBV20-1 . TGCAGTGCTGGGCAGGGGCTCTTCAGGTCCAATCAGCCCCAGCATTTT CSAGQGLFRSNQPQHF
many TRBJ2-1 TRBV7-9 . TGTGCCAGCAGCTCGCCTGGACTCAATCTAATCTACAATGAGCAGTTCTTC CASSSPGLNLIYNEQFF
many TRBJ2-5 TRBV4-2 . TGTGCCAGCAGCCCCGAAGGCGGGGGCAGGGAGACCCAGTACTTC CASSPEGGGRETQYF
few TRBJ2-5 TRBV14 . TGTGCCAGCAGCCAAGAAGGGAGTAGAGGGGGTCGGTACTTC CASSQEGSRGGRYF
many TRBJ1-2 TRBV7-2 TRBD1 TGTGCCAGCAGCCGAGACAGGGTAACCGGCTACACCTTC CASSRDRVTGYTF
many TRBJ1-1 TRBV7-3 . TGTGCCAGCAGACTCGACGGGAACACTGAAGCTTTCTTT CASRLDGNTEAFF
few TRBJ2-3 TRBV12-3/TRBV12-4 . TGTGCCAGCAGTCCTTACGCGGGCCCCAGCACAGATACGCAGTATTTT CASSPYAGPSTDTQYF
. TRBJ2-7 TRBV5-4 . TGTGCCAGCAGCTTTCAGGGCCCCCTCTCCTACGAGCAGTACTTC CASSFQGPLSYEQYF
. TRBJ2-1 TRBV28 TRBD2 TGTGCCAGCAGTCAACTAGCGGGGGAGGCTAGAATTCCCAATGAGCAGTTCTTC CASSQLAGEARIPNEQFF
few TRBJ1-1 TRBV5-1 . TGCGCCAGCAGCACCGGCGTCCGGCTTATGAACACTGAAGCTTTCTTT CASSTGVRLMNTEAFF
. TRBJ2-5 TRBV12-3/TRBV12-4 TRBD1 TGTGCCAGCAGAACGGACAGGGGACGAGAGACCCAGTACTTC CASRTDRGRETQYF
. TRBJ2-4 TRBV7-9 . TGTGCCAGCAGCCTGACAGGAGAAACTTCCAAAAACATTCAGTACTTC CASSLTGETSKNIQYF
many TRBJ2-3 TRBV6-1 TRBD2 TGTGCCAGCAGTGTCACTAGCGGGGGGCGAGATACGCAGTATTTT CASSVTSGGRDTQYF
many TRBJ1-4 TRBV12-3/TRBV12-4 . TGTGCCAGCAGTTTGGCAGCAGGAGGCGCAAGGGAACTGTTTTTT CASSLAAGGARELFF
. TRBJ1-1 TRBV27 TRBD1 TGTGCCAGCAGTCCGGCCGGACAGGGGCCCGAAGCTTTCTTT CASSPAGQGPEAFF
. TRBJ2-2 TRBV12-3/TRBV12-4 . TGTGCCAGCAGTCTCCGGGGGCCTTGGAGGGAGCTGTTTTTT CASSLRGPWRELFF
. TRBJ2-1 TRBV5-4 TRBD2 TGTGCCAGCAGCTTCGGGACTAGCGAGCGCAATGAGCAGTTCTTC CASSFGTSERNEQFF
many TRBJ2-2 TRBV27 . TGTGCCAGCAGTTTATCCCCGGCCCGAACTAGGACCGGGGAGCTGTTTTTT CASSLSPARTRTGELFF
. TRBJ2-1 TRBV29-1 TRBD1 TGCAGCGTTGATGGTCGGGCAGGGGGCCTTCGTGGCAATGAGCAGTTCTTC CSVDGRAGGLRGNEQFF